Only one count was recorded for the clone carrying this TCR beta chain. The data are from a study of PD-1 blockade in classical Hodgkin lymphoma. This CDR3 has 14 amino acids. V gave up 4 bases and J gave up 2 bases; unmatched junction bases: 3. Germline V gives CDR1 SGHNT, CDR2 YYREEE (reference sequence). Exposure to brentuximab vedotin varied, and each patient had relapsed following autologous stem cell transplantation. Progressive disease, partial response or complete response was each patient's best response. TCRdb keeps only in-frame clones here, not all; method: immunoSEQ multiplex PCR. The repertoire consists of about 34,000 clones, with over 65% occurring once and the leading ten covering 15% to 20%.

The chain recombines TRBV5-4 with TRBJ2-5; TRBD2 matches at 9 bases. Sequencing was performed on peripheral blood mononuclear cells (PBMCs), taken before the second cycle of nivolumab. The receptor's source is a human donor with classical Hodgkin lymphoma. As DNA, the CDR3 is TGTGCCAGCAGCGGGGGACTAGCACAAGAGACCCAGTACTTC. Amino acid sequence: CASSGGLAQETQYF.